This entry describes one TCR beta chain. The record originates from a study of blood T cell repertoires in COVID-19. TCRdb's copy holds only in-frame clones and misses some; the assay was immunoSEQ multiplex PCR. The profile shows tens of thousands of clones, approximately 88% of them singletons. The CDR3 runs 13 residues. V was shortened by 3 bases and J by 7 bases, with 12 bases between the two germline ends. The germline V gene has CDR1 SGHTA and CDR2 FQGNSA. The source material was peripheral blood. The clonotype comes from a man older than 75 with acute or convalescent COVID-19. The rearrangement joins TRBV7-2 to TRBJ1-1; D remains ambiguous. The CDR3 DNA is TGTGCCAGCAGCTTCGATCGGGGAAATGAAGCTTTCTTT. It yields the protein CASSFDRGNEAFF.